The 11 T cell receptor beta chains reported below all come from one sample, sequenced in a study of blood T cell repertoires in COVID-19. Assay used: immunoSEQ multiplex PCR; TCRdb lists only in-frame clones, some missing. Found here are 93,000 or so clones, 70% to 90% of them singletons; the top ten hold approximately 3.1%. Input material: peripheral blood. The receptors here all came from a man between 50 and 59 years old in a cohort sampled during active COVID-19.

J is TRBJ1-5 and V is TRBV28; maybe TRBD1 (5 bases). CDR3 size: 15 residues. Trimming cost V 6 bases and J 3 bases, with 15 bases left between them. The germline V gene encodes CDR1 MDHEN and CDR2 SYDVKM. The CDR3 DNA is TGTGCCAGCAGCAAACCCGACAGCTACAATCAGCCCCAGCATTTT. The encoded protein is CASSKPDSYNQPQHF.

This clone was counted a single time. This chain joins TRBV5-4 and TRBJ1-1; D is unclear. From germline, CDR1 is SGHNT and CDR2 YYREEE (reference sequence). Deletions cut 4 bases from V and 1 base from J, with 14 bases between. The CDR3 consists of 15 residues. This CDR3 is CASSLTQIKNTEAFF. CDR3 nucleotides: TGTGCCAGCAGCCTGACTCAGATCAAGAACACTGAAGCTTTCTTT.

The chain is built from TRBV19 and TRBJ1-1; D perhaps matches TRBD1 (6 bases). The CDR3 loop spans 14 amino acids. Germline loops: CDR1 LNHDA, CDR2 SQIVND (reference sequence). Deletions cut 1 base from V and 5 bases from J, with 11 bases between. The DNA of the CDR3 is TGTGCCAGTAGTATAGTCGGGGGGGCTACTGAAGCTTTCTTT. This encodes CASSIVGGATEAFF.

CDR3 sequence (DNA): TGCAGCGTTGGCGGGACGGCAAGTCGCTCCTACAATGAGCAGTTCTTC. Protein: CSVGGTASRSYNEQFF. The gene calls are TRBV29-1 and TRBJ2-1; maybe TRBD2 (6 bases). The CDR3 is 16 residues long. V was pared by 4 bases and J by 0 bases, with 16 bases between. Germline V lookup: CDR1 SQVTM, CDR2 ANQGSEA.

The chain carries TRBV9 and TRBJ2-2, with 11 bases lining up with TRBD2. CDR3 length equals 17 residues. Unmatched junction bases numbered 5, after V lost 0 bases and J lost 4 bases. Germline loops: CDR1 SGDLS, CDR2 YYNGEE. CDR3 in DNA: TGTGCCAGCAGCGTAGTAGCGGGGGGGCCGTTCACCGGGGAGCTGTTTTTT. Encoded protein: CASSVVAGGPFTGELFF.

The J gene is TRBJ2-7, the V gene TRBV6-5; 11 bases line up with TRBD2. The CDR3 runs to 15 residues. The V and J ends lost 6 bases and 3 bases, in that order; junction bases with no gene match: 7. Germline V gene lookup returns CDR1 MNHEY and CDR2 SVGAGI. CDR3 sequence: CASRPIAGGLYEQYV. The CDR3 region has the DNA TGTGCCAGCAGACCCATAGCGGGGGGGCTCTACGAGCAGTACGTC.

This clone has just a few counts. The rearrangement uses TRBV6-5 and TRBJ2-2; D may be TRBD1 (6 bases). Germline CDR1 and CDR2: MNHEY and SVGAGI. CDR3 length equals 14 residues. Trimming took off 5 bases at V and 6 bases at J, with 13 bases between the two ends. Here the CDR3 reads CASSTLQGAGELFF. The CDR3 DNA sequence: TGTGCCAGCAGTACTTTACAGGGCGCCGGGGAGCTGTTTTTT.

The genes are TRBV5-5 and TRBJ2-7; weak D call: TRBD1 (5 bases). The CDR3 is 14 amino acids. The germline V gene has CDR1 SGHKS and CDR2 YYEKEE (reference sequence). The ends were cut back, 4 bases at V and 4 bases at J, with 15 bases in the middle. CDR3 residues: CASSLAGSPYEQYF. Here the CDR3 DNA reads TGTGCCAGCAGCCTTGCAGGGTCTCCGTACGAGCAGTACTTC.

J is TRBJ1-6 and V is TRBV19, with 8 bases identical to TRBD1. Losses at the gene ends were 6 bases for V and 9 bases for J; bases not matched to a gene: 10. This CDR3 has 15 amino acids. Germline-derived CDR1 and CDR2 are LNHDA and SQIVND (reference sequence). The chain's CDR3 is CASSPGTGLGSPLHF. The CDR3 DNA reads as TGTGCCAGTAGCCCCGGGACAGGCCTTGGTTCACCCCTCCACTTT.

The chain recombines TRBV5-4 with TRBJ2-4; D gene ambiguous. Trimming pared 1 base from V and 8 bases from J, leaving 13 bases between. From germline, CDR1 is SGHNT and CDR2 YYREEE (reference sequence). The CDR3 is 14 residues long. In DNA, the CDR3 is TGTGCCAGCAGCTTGTCTGGGCAGTTAGACATTCAGTACTTC. Translation: CASSLSGQLDIQYF.

The rearrangement joins TRBV2 to TRBJ1-2; 9 bases fit TRBD1. The CDR3 runs 13 residues. Trimming cost V 8 bases and J 4 bases; bases outside gene matches: 5. Germline CDR1 and CDR2: SNHLY and FYNNEI. The CDR3 DNA is TGTGCCAGCCAGGGACAGGGAAGCTATGGCTACACCTTC. As protein: CASQGQGSYGYTF.